Listed below are T cell receptor beta chains from one sample, sequenced in a study of shared clonotypes between healthy human individuals. Data came from immunoSEQ multiplex PCR; TCRdb stores just in-frame clones and leaves some out. In the table there are 650,000 to 800,000 clones, about 91% of which are singletons. The sample taken for sequencing was naive CD8+ T cells sorted from blood. Every receptor here comes from a man aged 30 to 39 in good health. The CDR3 runs from the conserved cysteine through the conserved F or W. A D gene is named only where the DNA matches it firmly. The size entry is marked missing in some rows and otherwise reads once, few, many or a size class.

. | TRBD2 | TRBJ2-5 | TRBV9 | TGTGCCAGCAGCTCTAGCGGGAGCCCGGAGACCCAGTACTTC | CASSSSGSPETQYF
. | TRBD1 | TRBJ2-2 | TRBV7-9 | TGTGCCAGCAGCTTTAGGGGGCGAACGGGAAACACCGGGGAGCTGTTTTTT | CASSFRGRTGNTGELFF
. | . | TRBJ2-2 | TRBV6-6 | TGTGCCAGCAGACCCCACGCAAGGGAGCTGTTTTTT | CASRPHARELFF
. | TRBD2 | TRBJ2-7 | TRBV2 | TGTGCCAGCAGTATGGGACTAGCGGATACCTACGAGCAGTACTTC | CASSMGLADTYEQYF
. | . | TRBJ2-7 | TRBV2 | TGTGCCAGCAGCCGTCTCCACTACGAGCAGTACTTC | CASSRLHYEQYF
. | TRBD2 | TRBJ2-3 | TRBV27 | TGTGCCAGCAGTTACAGACTAGCGGGCCCGGGGAAGCAGTATTTT | CASSYRLAGPGKQYF
. | TRBD2 | TRBJ2-7 | TRBV5-4 | TGTGCCAGCAGCTTGGTTTTTCGCGGGAGGAGCCACGAGCAGTACTTC | CASSLVFRGRSHEQYF
. | . | TRBJ2-7 | TRBV28 | TGTGCCAGCAGTTCCCCGCGCCAGGGAGGCGAGCAGTACTTC | CASSSPRQGGEQYF
. | TRBD2 | TRBJ2-1 | TRBV7-6 | TGTGCCAGCAGCTTACTAGCGGGCTACTCCTACAATGAGCAGTTCTTC | CASSLLAGYSYNEQFF
few | . | TRBJ2-7 | TRBV10-1 | TGCGCCAGCAGTGACTCCCAGGGTTACGAGCAGTACTTC | CASSDSQGYEQYF
. | . | TRBJ1-1 | TRBV4-1 | TGCGCCAGCAGCCGAGGGGGGGGCACTGAAGCTTTCTTT | CASSRGGGTEAFF
. | . | TRBJ1-1 | TRBV2 | TGTGCCAGCAGTCCCTACTTGGAGGCTTTCTTT | CASSPYLEAFF
. | TRBD1 | TRBJ1-3 | TRBV6-5 | TGTGCCAGCAGCCCCGGGACAGGGACTGGAAACACCATATATTTT | CASSPGTGTGNTIYF
. | TRBD1 | TRBJ2-1 | TRBV28 | TGTGCCAGCAGAGACAGGGGGTACGATGAGCAGTTCTTC | CASRDRGYDEQFF
. | . | TRBJ1-2 | TRBV9 | TGTGCCAGCAGCGTTGGGGGTGATGGCTACACCTTC | CASSVGGDGYTF
. | TRBD2 | TRBJ2-5 | TRBV9 | TGTGCCAGCAGCGTAGGATTAGCGGGAGAGGAGACCCAGTACTTC | CASSVGLAGEETQYF
. | . | TRBJ2-7 | TRBV7-2 | TGTGCCAGCAGCTTGCCGCCGTTAGGGAACCACGAGCAGTACTTC | CASSLPPLGNHEQYF
. | . | TRBJ1-4 | TRBV7-9 | TGTGCCAGCAGCTTTCAGGGAGCTGAAAAACTGTTTTTT | CASSFQGAEKLFF
. | . | TRBJ2-1 | TRBV18 | TGTGCCAGCTCAACGTCCATTAACAATGAGCAGTTCTTC | CASSTSINNEQFF
. | TRBD2 | TRBJ2-1 | TRBV2 | TGTGCCAGGACTAGCGGGAGAACCGACCTTTGGAATGAGCAGTTCTTC | CARTSGRTDLWNEQFF
. | TRBD1 | TRBJ2-2 | TRBV7-6 | TGTGCCAGCAGTATTACACCCGGACAGGAGAACACCGGGGAGCTGTTTTTT | CASSITPGQENTGELFF
. | . | TRBJ2-2 | TRBV19 | TGTGCCAGTAGTATAGGGACAACCCTTAACACCGGGGAGCTGTTTTTT | CASSIGTTLNTGELFF
once | . | TRBJ2-5 | TRBV11-2 | TGTGCCAGCAGCTCGTGGACGGACCAAGAGACCCAGTACTTC | CASSSWTDQETQYF
. | . | TRBJ1-1 | TRBV29-1 | TGCAGCGTTGAAGTGCAGGGAGAAGCTTTCTTT | CSVEVQGEAFF
. | TRBD2 | TRBJ2-2 | TRBV7-9 | TGTGCCAGCAGCTTAGCCCCCGGGACTAGCGGGAGAGTCGGCGGGGAGCTGTTTTTT | CASSLAPGTSGRVGGELFF
. | . | TRBJ1-2 | TRBV28 | TGTGCCAGCAGTTGGGTTGAAGACTATGGCTACACCTTC | CASSWVEDYGYTF
. | . | TRBJ1-1 | TRBV11-3 | TGTGCCAGCAGCTTAGATTCAGGGAACACTGAAGCTTTCTTT | CASSLDSGNTEAFF